This T cell receptor (beta chain) was captured in a study of HIV-infected patients and healthy controls (dated by TCRdb to the mid-2010s). About the full investigation: The question the study tested was whether immune perturbation and reconstitution could be captured by deep TCR repertoire sequencing of small blood samples from HIV patients. Beyond this particular receptor, the publication reports: In size-matched repertoire data, the apparent post-therapy recovery of the Gini index in HIV-infected patients was not replicated. The use of whole blood limited sequencing depth and precluded separation of the dynamics of distinct T-cell subpopulations. MAIT cell alpha-chain CDR3s were found at high frequency in healthy controls but were severely depleted in HIV+ repertoires. Only sixteen HIV-infected individuals were processed, which the authors considered a major limit on how widely the findings apply. Rare events from HIV-infected data received too much weight under size-matching, and comparisons were complicated by unequal numbers of distinct sequences between patients and controls. HIV-infected repertoires had significantly higher mean Gini indices than controls, possibly reflecting oligoclonality. During therapy, a significant decrease in frequency was seen for HIV-associated CDR3s, whereas no significant change was found for CMV-associated CDR3s, although most of them became more frequent. Donor HLA types were not determined in the study. More CDR3s were shared between individuals among healthy controls than among HIV+ patients, as measured by Jaccard index and by the count of highly shared sequences. The observed differences in diversity could not be explained by the slight differences in age and sex profiles between the study cohorts. Alpha-beta chain pairing was not determined in the samples. Eight alpha and eight beta V genes showed significantly different mean usage between HIV-infected patients and controls. Healthy control repertoires showed roughly threefold more distinct CDR3s and higher Shannon diversity than untreated HIV+ repertoires.

This clonotype was seen more than once but under ten times. This receptor's antigen is unknown. Base qualities are not provided; no much larger clone lies one nucleotide away. SuperScript III was used to reverse transcribe 500 ng RNA with primers targeting the alpha and beta constant regions. Separate alpha and beta chain libraries were generated by chain-specific third strand synthesis with multiplexing indices. The protocol used a single primer pair to amplify all rearrangements within a chain, which avoided primer bias, and attached molecular barcodes to each cDNA molecule. T4 RNA Ligase 1 joined purified cDNA to a 5' RACE adapter that carried a random hexamer and the SP2 sequencing primer site. Second strand synthesis was primed from the SP2 site with Phusion polymerase, using slow temperature ramps to favor optimal annealing. Two random hexamer sequences, both added before amplification and joined together, made up the 12-nucleotide barcode of each molecule. A brief initial PCR introduced P5 and P7 adapter elements together with a second index, and a roughly 22-cycle amplification PCR using P5s and P7 primers was subsequently performed. The libraries went through around 28 PCR cycles in total, were quantified on a Qubit, were sized on a Bioanalyzer, and were diluted to 3 to 4 nM. Normalized libraries were sequenced on an Illumina MiSeq with 2 x 250 paired-end kits. Reverse transcription reactions were cleaned up on MinElute columns and eluted into around 10 ul Tris-Cl. The adapter ligations were run for 23 hours at 16 degrees C, and AMPure XP beads at a 1:1 ratio were afterwards used to clean them. Per the source publication's procedure: Demultiplexed FASTQ files were processed with a modified Decombinator by which V, J, insert and barcode information was output. Sequences that shared a barcode but differed from the dominant sequence were discarded as errors, and original cDNA molecules were estimated by counting barcodes clustered at Levenshtein distance 3. The R packages ineq, vegan, igraph and RCytoscape were used for downstream analyses, together with IMGT nomenclature and CDR3 definitions. V gene usage was computed over distinct sequences, each TCR counted once to avoid skew from clonal expansion. Unique CDR3 amino acid sequences within a donor were connected in similarity networks whenever two sequences differed by a single Levenshtein edit. The authors compiled published HIV-specific CDR3s (over 90 alpha, around 740 beta) and CMV-specific CDR3s (approximately 13 alpha, a few hundred beta) and searched for them in the repertoires. Random subsampling to size-matched repertoires demonstrated that the decreased diversity in patients did not result from their lower sequence numbers. TCRdb reran the public reads through fastp at Q25 and MiXCR, keeping productive beta chains. CDR3 protein duplicates are merged, each entry listing the most common genes and DNA. The V and J calls come from TCRdb's annotation, not from the publication. The sample records 8,500 to 11,000 distinct CDR3 sequences, around 7.6% of which are singletons. About 3.5% of the sample rests with the top ten.

Whole blood was used without cell fractionation, so all unsorted peripheral T cells were reflected in the repertoire. Ten uninfected healthy donors were sampled as controls, and about 40% of these ten donors were sampled twice about 13 weeks apart. For RNA extraction, about 2.7 ml of peripheral blood was collected into Tempus tubes. The TURBO-DNase kit was used to remove leftover genomic DNA, and GLOBINclear was used to deplete globin mRNA. The CDR3 starts with the cysteine, ends with the phenylalanine, and has 14 residues. The entry retains the CDR3 DNA only, 42 bases that are in frame from base 1. From the germline V gene (reference sequence), CDR1 is LNHDA and CDR2 is SQIVND. The V end gives up 6 bases and the J end 10 bases, leaving 9 bases in the junction not matched to a gene.

The sequenced sample consisted of blood. This clonotype originated in an adult in good health. The sequence joins TRBV19 to TRBJ1-6, with 7 junctional bases fitting TRBD1. The nucleotide sequence reads TGTGCCAGTAGGAAGACAGGGCTGGAGTCACCCCTCCACTTT. Translated, this gives CASRKTGLESPLHF. Supplemented by the reference TRBV19 and TRBJ1-6 proteins around the CDR3, the complete variable domain is DGGITQSPKYLFRKEGQNVTLSCEQNLNHDAMYWYRQDPGQGLRLIYYSQIVNDFQKGDIAEGYSVSREKKESFPLTVTSAQKNPTAFYLCASRKTGLESPLHFGNGTRLTVT.